The 20 T cell receptor beta chains below were found in one sample sequenced in a study of human versus mouse CDR3 diversity and MHC coevolution. Method: immunoSEQ multiplex PCR; TCRdb's copy keeps in-frame clones and lacks some. The sample yields some 82,000 clones, 93% seen once. The sample was naive CD4+ T cells from blood. Subset described: CD45RO-negative CD62L-positive naive CD4 T cells. These receptors were collected from a person between 25 and 70 years old in good health.

The rearrangement uses TRBV11-2 and TRBJ1-3; no clear D. Germline V gene data show CDR1 as SGHAT and CDR2 as FQNNGV. CDR3 length equals 12 residues. The ends were cut back, 5 bases at V and 2 bases at J, with 4 bases in the middle. CDR3 loop: CASSVTGNTIYF. The CDR3 nucleotides read TGTGCCAGCAGCGTAACTGGAAACACCATATATTTT.

V is TRBV28 and J is TRBJ1-2, with 7 positions matching TRBD1. Germline CDR1 is MDHEN and CDR2 is SYDVKM. Trimming took 1 base from V and 2 from J; bases not matched to a gene: 7. This CDR3 comprises 16 residues. DNA for the CDR3: TGTGCCAGCAGTTTATTCGCAGGGGGGAGAAACTATGGCTACACCTTC. Its protein is CASSLFAGGRNYGYTF.

The chain has TRBV10-3 and TRBJ1-1; D not certain. The CDR3 runs 12 residues. The germline gives CDR1 ENHRY, CDR2 SYGVKD. The V and J ends lost 10 bases and 0 bases respectively, with 9 bases between them. The CDR3 protein is CATGDMNTEAFF. CDR3 sequence (DNA): TGTGCCACCGGGGATATGAACACTGAAGCTTTCTTT.

This chain connects TRBV5-8 to TRBJ2-7, with D tentatively TRBD1 (7 bases). V lost 4 bases and J lost 7, with 21 bases in between. Germline V gene sequence: CDR1 SGHTS, CDR2 YDEGEE. The CDR3 has 15 residues. CDR3 in DNA: TGTGCCAGCAGCCTCGGACAGGCGGGAATACGAGAGCAGTACTTC. Protein sequence: CASSLGQAGIREQYF.

The V gene is TRBV2, the J gene TRBJ2-7, with 10 bases lining up with TRBD1. Per germline, CDR1 SNHLY and CDR2 FYNNEI. CDR3 length: 13 residues. J was trimmed by 7 bases and V by 3 bases; bases with no gene match: 3. This chain's CDR3 is CASSDGQGDEQYF. The DNA of the CDR3 is TGTGCCAGCAGTGACGGACAGGGGGATGAGCAGTACTTC. The full variable domain, its missing parts supplied by reference TRBV2 and TRBJ2-7, is EPEVTQTPSHQVTQMGQEVILRCVPISNHLYFYWYRQILGQKVEFLVSFYNNEISEKSEIFDDQFSVERPDGSNFTLKIRSTKLEDSAMYFCASSDGQGDEQYFGPGTRLTVT.

The chain links TRBV27 to TRBJ1-5; D unclear. The CDR3 covers 15 residues. Deletions cut 3 bases from V and 8 bases from J, with 17 bases between. Germline loops: CDR1 MNHEY, CDR2 SMNVEV (reference sequence). CDR3 nucleotide sequence: TGTGCCAGCAGTTTGAGGACTCAACCGGGGAAGCCCCAGCATTTT. Translation gives CASSLRTQPGKPQHF.

This chain joins TRBV7-9 and TRBJ2-2, with D maybe TRBD1 (5 bases). V lost 3 bases, J lost 1 base, and 12 bases lay in between. Germline CDR1 and CDR2: SEHNR and FQNEAQ (reference sequence). This CDR3 comprises 16 residues. The CDR3 DNA is TGTGCCAGCAGCTTCCTGGCAGGGCTGAACACCGGGGAGCTGTTTTTT. It is translated as CASSFLAGLNTGELFF.

On this clone: An end of the junction differs from the germline gene, which may be a read error. The chain employs TRBV7-7 and TRBJ2-7; D unclear. The CDR3 is made up of 13 amino acids. Germline CDR1 and CDR2: SSHAT and FNYEAQ (reference sequence). This chain's CDR3 is CASSRERNYEQYF. The CDR3 DNA reads TGTGCTAGCAGCCGAGAGCGCAATTACGAGCAGTACTTC. The variable domain in full, completed from reference TRBV7-7 and TRBJ2-7, reads GAGVSQSPRYKVTKRGQDVTLRCDPISSHATLYWYQQALGQGPEFLTYFNYEAQPDKSGLPSDRFSAERPEGSISTLTIQRTEQRDSAMYRCASSRERNYEQYFGPGTRLTVT.

This chain connects TRBV29-1 to TRBJ1-1; D is unclear. This CDR3 has 11 residues. Germline CDR1 is SQVTM and CDR2 is ANQGSEA. V was clipped by 4 bases and J by 1 base, with 4 bases between them. CDR3 bases: TGCAGCGTTGTTAGGAACACTGAAGCTTTCTTT. It codes for CSVVRNTEAFF.

This chain uses TRBV6-5 with TRBJ1-4; maybe TRBD1 (6 bases). Deletions cut 5 bases from V and 7 bases from J, with 17 bases between. Germline CDR1 and CDR2: MNHEY and SVGAGI. This CDR3 contains 15 residues. CDR3 protein: CASSPVGGRGEKLFF. CDR3 nucleotide sequence: TGTGCCAGCAGTCCCGTCGGGGGGCGCGGTGAAAAACTGTTTTTT.

This clone has more than one count but fewer than ten. This chain uses TRBV5-4 with TRBJ1-3; TRBD1 matches at 7 bases. The CDR3 consists of 16 residues. J gave up 4 bases and V 3 bases, and 10 bases lay outside the gene matches. The V gene's germline CDR1 is SGHNT and CDR2 YYREEE (reference sequence). The CDR3 DNA reads TGTGCCAGCAGCTATTTCGGACAGGAGTTGGGAAACACCATATATTTT. Translation gives CASSYFGQELGNTIYF.

The chain has TRBV4-2 and TRBJ2-2; no clear D gene. Trimming removed 0 bases at V and 7 bases at J, with 12 bases between. The germline gives CDR1 LGHNA, CDR2 YNFKEQ. CDR3 length: 15 amino acids. The chain's CDR3 is CASSQDRSGGGELFF. The CDR3 nucleotides read TGTGCCAGCAGCCAAGATCGGTCCGGCGGCGGGGAGCTGTTTTTT.

J is TRBJ2-7 and V is TRBV29-1; D is perhaps TRBD2 (6 bases). The CDR3 spans 12 residues. Trimming cost V 3 bases and J 2 bases, with 8 bases left between them. Germline V gene lookup returns CDR1 SQVTM and CDR2 ANQGSEA. CDR3 sequence: CSVEGEAYEQYF. The CDR3 DNA sequence: TGCAGCGTTGAGGGGGAGGCCTACGAGCAGTACTTC.

About this clone itself: Other DNA variants within this sample encode the same CDR3. The V call is TRBV9, the J call TRBJ2-5; 9 nucleotides agree with TRBD2. V dropped 4 bases and J dropped 5; count of bases not matched to a gene: 9. Germline V gene sequence: CDR1 SGDLS, CDR2 YYNGEE. The CDR3 is 15 amino acids. The CDR3 bases are TGTGCCAGCAGCTTCGGATTAGCGGGAGTTGAGACCCAGTACTTC. It specifies CASSFGLAGVETQYF.

CDR3 bases: TGCGCCAGCACTGGACAGGGCTACGACGAGCAGTACTTC. Protein sequence: CASTGQGYDEQYF. The rearrangement uses TRBV5-1 and TRBJ2-7; 8 nucleotides agree with TRBD1. The CDR3 is made up of 13 amino acids. V lost 6 bases and J lost 5; bases outside the gene matches: 7. Germline CDR1 and CDR2: SGHRS and YFSETQ.

This sequence joins TRBV11-3 and TRBJ2-1; no firm D call. The CDR3 contains 13 residues. Deletions cut 6 bases from V and 4 bases from J, with 10 bases between. Germline loops: CDR1 SGHNT, CDR2 YENEEA. The CDR3 loop reads CASSSSPYNEQFF. CDR3 sequence (DNA): TGTGCCAGCAGTTCCAGTCCGTACAATGAGCAGTTCTTC. The whole variable domain, remainder taken from reference TRBV11-3 and TRBJ2-1, is EAGVVQSPRYKIIEKKQPVAFWCNPISGHNTLYWYLQNLGQGPELLIRYENEEAVDDSQLPKDRFSAERLKGVDSTLKIQPAELGDSAVYLCASSSSPYNEQFFGPGTRLTVL.

As for this clone: The same CDR3 is also encoded by other DNA sequences in this sample. The chain is built from TRBV18 and TRBJ2-7; D is perhaps TRBD1 (5 bases). The V end was cut by 0 bases, the J end by 2 bases, with 8 bases between. The germline gives CDR1 KGHSH, CDR2 LQKENI. The CDR3 sequence is 14 residues long. The CDR3 here is CASSPPSGTYEQYF. The CDR3 nucleotides are TGTGCCAGCTCACCACCGTCAGGGACCTACGAGCAGTACTTC.

V gene TRBV6-1 combines with J gene TRBJ1-2, with D unresolved. Germline CDR1 MNHNS, CDR2 SASEGT. CDR3 size: 14 residues. The V gene lost 1 base and the J gene lost 8 bases, with 14 bases spanning the gap. This CDR3 reads CASSEVTGNPGYTF. The DNA of the CDR3 is TGTGCCAGCAGTGAAGTGACGGGGAATCCGGGCTACACCTTC.

The rearrangement links TRBV29-1 to TRBJ2-7; 8 positions match TRBD1. Per germline, CDR1 SQVTM and CDR2 ANQGSEA. The CDR3 totals 14 residues. V lost 6 bases to trimming and J lost 2 bases; unmatched junction nucleotides: 9. The CDR3, as DNA: TGCAGCGTGCAACTCCCAGGGGGCCCCTACGAGCAGTACTTC. It codes for CSVQLPGGPYEQYF.

V and J are TRBV28 and TRBJ2-3; 7 nucleotides match TRBD2. Looked up from germline, CDR1 is MDHEN and CDR2 is SYDVKM. The CDR3 loop spans 17 amino acids. V lost 4 bases, J lost 0 bases, and 10 bases stayed unmatched. The CDR3 DNA reads as TGTGCCAGCAGTTCCCTCTTTAGCGGGTCTAGCACAGATACGCAGTATTTT. Translation: CASSSLFSGSSTDTQYF.